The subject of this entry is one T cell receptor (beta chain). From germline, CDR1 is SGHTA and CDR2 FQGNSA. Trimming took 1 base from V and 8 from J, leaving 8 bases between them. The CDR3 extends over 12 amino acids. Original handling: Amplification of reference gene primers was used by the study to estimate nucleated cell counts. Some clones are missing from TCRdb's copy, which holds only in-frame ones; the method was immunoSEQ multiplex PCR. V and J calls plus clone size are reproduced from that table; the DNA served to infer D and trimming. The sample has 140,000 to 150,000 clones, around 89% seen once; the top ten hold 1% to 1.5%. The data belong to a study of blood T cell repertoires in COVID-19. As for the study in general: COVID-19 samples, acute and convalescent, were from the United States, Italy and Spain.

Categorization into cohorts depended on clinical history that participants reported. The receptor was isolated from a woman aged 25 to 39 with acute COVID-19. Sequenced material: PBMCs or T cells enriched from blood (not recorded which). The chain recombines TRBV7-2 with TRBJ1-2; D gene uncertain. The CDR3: CASSLGGYGYTF. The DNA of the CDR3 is TGTGCCAGCAGCTTAGGAGGGTACGGCTACACCTTC.